This TCR beta chain is drawn from a study of cytomegalovirus exposure and HLA in healthy donors. About this clone itself: What it recognizes is unknown.

Study-wide results and limits: Most TCR sequences proved rare, with some public TCRs found in many donors. From TCR beta sequences, most subjects' HLA-A and HLA-B alleles were reportedly predicted accurately.

This CDR3 region has 15 residues. V lost 6 bases, J lost 9 bases, and 21 bases lay in between. CDR1 SNHLY and CDR2 FYNNEI come from the germline V gene. These donors counted as nominally healthy when sampled, but unrecorded immune exposures were likely. PCR amplification relied on 60 Vbeta primers (plus 13 Jbeta primers). Methods used by the authors: Roughly 10 million shared chains were among the approximately 82 million unique TCR beta chains that a later analysis counted. Data came from immunoSEQ multiplex PCR; TCRdb stores just in-frame clones and leaves some out. V, J and clone size reflect that table, while D and trimming were determined from the DNA. In the table there are roughly 26,000 clones, 70% of which are singletons.

The chain carries TRBV2 and TRBJ2-1; perhaps TRBD1 as D (7 bases). The sequencing sample was made of PBMCs. The source of this sequence is a woman aged 45 to 65 in good health and CMV-seronegative. The CDR3 protein is CASSDRLSRGAEQFF. The CDR3, as DNA: TGTGCCAGCAGCGACCGATTATCCAGGGGGGCTGAGCAGTTCTTC. Variable domain in full (rest from reference TRBV2 and TRBJ2-1): EPEVTQTPSHQVTQMGQEVILRCVPISNHLYFYWYRQILGQKVEFLVSFYNNEISEKSEIFDDQFSVERPDGSNFTLKIRSTKLEDSAMYFCASSDRLSRGAEQFFGPGTRLTVL.